The rows below give T cell receptor beta chains drawn from one sample of a study of cytomegalovirus exposure and HLA in healthy donors. Sequenced by immunoSEQ multiplex PCR; TCRdb stores in-frame clones only, minus some. This table has about 180,000 clones, 82% appearing once. The sample consisted of PBMCs. These receptors originate from a man aged 35 to 55 in good health and CMV-seronegative. Both conserved end residues are part of each CDR3. D genes are given only for firm matches. Some rows have no size entry. The others give once, few or many, or a class for an expanded clone.

TRBJ2-1 | TRBD2 | - | TRBV9 | TGTGCCAGCAGCCTAAGCGGGAGCTCCTACAATGAGCAGTTCTTC | CASSLSGSSYNEQFF
TRBJ2-7 | - | - | TRBV5-6 | TGTGCCAGCAGCTTGGGGAGCTCCTACGAGCAGTACTTC | CASSLGSSYEQYF
TRBJ2-3 | TRBD1 | - | TRBV2 | TGTGCCAGCAGTGCGGACAGGGGAGATACGCAGTATTTT | CASSADRGDTQYF
TRBJ2-7 | TRBD1 | - | TRBV29-1 | TGCAGCGTTGGACAGGGGGCTTACGAGCAGTACTTC | CSVGQGAYEQYF
TRBJ1-1 | - | - | TRBV5-6 | TGTGCCAGCACCCTTGGGAGGGGTACTGAAGCTTTCTTT | CASTLGRGTEAFF
TRBJ2-3 | TRBD2 | - | TRBV11-2 | TGTGCCAGCACCCGTCGCGGGGGGGCCCCAGATACGCAGTATTTT | CASTRRGGAPDTQYF
TRBJ1-2 | - | - | TRBV19 | TGTGCCAGTACCCGGACAAACCTAGACTATGGCTACACCTTC | CASTRTNLDYGYTF
TRBJ2-7 | - | - | TRBV6-1 | TGTGCCAGCAGTGAATGGGCGGGGTCAACCTACGAGCAGTACTTC | CASSEWAGSTYEQYF
TRBJ2-3 | TRBD2 | few | TRBV7-6 | TGTGCCAGCAGCTTACAACTAGCGGGGTACACAGATACGCAGTATTTT | CASSLQLAGYTDTQYF
TRBJ2-6 | TRBD2 | once | TRBV27 | TGTGCCAGCAGTTCTAGCGGGAGATCTGGGGCCAACGTCCTGACTTTC | CASSSSGRSGANVLTF
TRBJ1-4 | - | - | TRBV6-1 | TGTGCCAGCTTGGGGGGGATAGCAACTAATGAAAAACTGTTTTTT | CASLGGIATNEKLFF
TRBJ1-3 | - | - | TRBV7-6 | TGTGCCAGCAGCTTAGCAAAGGGGTGTCGGGTCACCATATATTTT | CASSLAKGCRVTIYF
TRBJ2-7 | TRBD2 | - | TRBV5-5 | TGTGCCAGCAGCCTCCGCGGGGGGAGGAGCTCCTACGGGCAGTACTTC | CASSLRGGRSSYGQYF
TRBJ2-2 | TRBD2 | - | TRBV12-5 | TGTGCTAGTGGTTTGGCCGATGGCCATCTAGCGGGAGTCCTAACCGGGGAGCTGTTTTTT | CASGLADGHLAGVLTGELFF
TRBJ2-7 | - | - | TRBV1 | TGCACCCGCGACTTAAATGCCTACGAGCAGTACTTC | CTRDLNAYEQYF
TRBJ2-1 | - | - | TRBV19 | TGTGCCAGTAGTATAAACCCGACGAGGGTGAATGAGCAGTTCTTC | CASSINPTRVNEQFF
TRBJ2-5 | - | - | TRBV6-5 | TGTGCCAGCAGGCCTACAGGGCTCGAGACCCAGTACTTC | CASRPTGLETQYF
TRBJ2-7 | TRBD1 | - | TRBV18 | TGTGCCAGCTCACCACGTAGTACAGGGGCCTACGAGCAGTACTTC | CASSPRSTGAYEQYF
TRBJ1-3 | - | - | TRBV5-6 | TGTGCCAGCAGCTTCAGGGTGAACACCATATATTTT | CASSFRVNTIYF
TRBJ1-2 | - | - | TRBV28 | TGTGCCAGCAGCCCCCCCCGGGGTGATCAGAACTATGGCTACACCTTC | CASSPPRGDQNYGYTF
TRBJ1-1 | TRBD1 | - | TRBV18 | TGTGCCAGCTCCCGGGACAGGAACACTGAAGCTTTCTTT | CASSRDRNTEAFF
TRBJ2-3 | TRBD2 | - | TRBV29-1 | TGCAGCGGCCGGGAACCGGGACTAGCGGGAGGCGGGCAGTATTTT | CSGREPGLAGGGQYF
TRBJ2-3 | TRBD2 | - | TRBV15 | TGTGCCACCAGCAGAGGGGGGGGACTCACAGATACGCAGTATTTT | CATSRGGGLTDTQYF
TRBJ1-1 | - | - | TRBV15 | TGTGCCACCAGCAGAGGACCTCCCCTCGATCATCCGCGCGGCACTGAAGCTTTCTTT | CATSRGPPLDHPRGTEAFF
TRBJ1-2 | TRBD1 | few | TRBV5-1 | TGCGCCAGCAGCGAAGAGACAGGGGTGGGCAGTGGCTACACCTTC | CASSEETGVGSGYTF
TRBJ1-3 | - | - | TRBV19 | TGTGCCAGTAGTATCGCGTTCTCTGGAAACACCATATATTTT | CASSIAFSGNTIYF
TRBJ2-7 | TRBD1 | - | TRBV9 | TGTGCCAGCAGCGTAGGACAGGGGCCCTACGAGCAGTACTTC | CASSVGQGPYEQYF
TRBJ1-1 | - | - | TRBV9 | TGTGCCAGCAGCGTCTCCGGGACATTAAACACTGAAGCTTTCTTT | CASSVSGTLNTEAFF
TRBJ2-7 | TRBD1 | - | TRBV2 | TGTGCCAGCAGTCGGGACAGGGCCGGGGAGCAGTACTTC | CASSRDRAGEQYF
TRBJ1-2 | TRBD1 | - | TRBV18 | TGTGCCAGCTCAGGGGACAGGTCTGACCTGCGGGGCTACACCTTC | CASSGDRSDLRGYTF
TRBJ1-6 | TRBD1 | - | TRBV6-5 | TGTGCCAGCAGTATCCAGACAGGGGGGAATTCACCCCTCCACTTT | CASSIQTGGNSPLHF
TRBJ2-5 | - | - | TRBV5-5 | TGTGCCAGCACTTTTGGGCACTTC | CASTFGHF
TRBJ2-5 | - | - | TRBV30 | TGTGCCTGGAGTGGCCACAGGGGAGGCGAGACCCAGTACTTC | CAWSGHRGGETQYF
TRBJ1-4 | TRBD1 | - | TRBV5-5 | TGTGCCAGCAGCTTAGGGACAGGGGGTGAAAAACTGTTTTTT | CASSLGTGGEKLFF
TRBJ2-7 | TRBD2 | few | TRBV6-5 | TGTGCCAGCAGGGTCGGGACTAGTCCTCTCGAGCAGTACTTC | CASRVGTSPLEQYF
TRBJ1-1 | TRBD1 | - | TRBV28 | TGTGCCAGCAGTTTGGACAGGGGAATGAACACTGAAGCTTTCTTT | CASSLDRGMNTEAFF
TRBJ1-1 | TRBD1 | once | TRBV13 | TGTGCCAGCAGCCTGGGGGACAGGGTACTCATGAACACTGAAGCTTTCTTT | CASSLGDRVLMNTEAFF
TRBJ2-3 | TRBD1 | - | TRBV6-6 | TGTGCCAGCAGTACCCGGGACAGCCGGGATTTT | CASSTRDSRDF
TRBJ1-4 | - | - | TRBV4-2 | TGTGCCAGCATGGGGCAGGGTGTCGAAAAACTGTTTTTT | CASMGQGVEKLFF
TRBJ1-2 | TRBD1 | - | TRBV4-1 | TGCGCCAGCAGCGCTCCCAAGCTCGGGACAGGGGGCCCCTATGGCTACACCTTC | CASSAPKLGTGGPYGYTF
TRBJ1-2 | - | - | TRBV7-3 | TGTGCCAGCAGCTTAACGGGGCAAGACTACACCTTC | CASSLTGQDYTF
TRBJ2-5 | TRBD2 | - | TRBV7-2 | TGTGCCAGCAGCTTAGGGGGTAGCGGGGGGGCTAGGGAGACCCAGTACTTC | CASSLGGSGGARETQYF